The present entry profiles one T cell receptor beta chain with its context. The sample belongs to a study of blood T cell repertoires in COVID-19. V was clipped by 0 bases and J by 0 bases, with 4 bases between them. The germline V gene encodes CDR1 SGDLS and CDR2 YYNGEE. This CDR3 region has 14 residues. Sequenced by immunoSEQ multiplex PCR; TCRdb stores in-frame clones only, minus some. The table shows some 230,000 clones, with approximately 85% occurring only once. This TCR was recovered from a man aged 35-49 years with acute or convalescent COVID-19. Sequenced sample: peripheral blood. This sequence joins TRBV9 and TRBJ1-5; D not resolved. CDR3 in amino acids: CASSVGVSNQPQHF. CDR3 nucleotides: TGTGCCAGCAGCGTAGGAGTTAGCAATCAGCCCCAGCATTTT.